The T cell receptor (beta chain) described here comes from a study of shared clonotypes between healthy human individuals. It was into CD45RA+ naive and CD45RA-negative memory subsets that the CD4+ cells were split. The CDR3 totals 13 residues. The V gene's germline CDR1 is MNHEY and CDR2 SVGAGI. Trimming cost V 6 bases and J 8 bases, with 16 bases left between them. It was at deep level that the assay was run. Genomic DNA belonging to each subset was distributed in equal measure over several immunoSEQ plates. In the sorted-subset replicate PCRs, around 0.2 ug DNA, around 32,000 T cell genomes, was used. Sequencing used immunoSEQ multiplex PCR; TCRdb keeps in-frame clones, though not all of them. The sample yields 2 million to 2.5 million clones, 93% seen once.

The gene calls are TRBV6-5 and TRBJ1-2; D is ambiguous. This sequence was found in a man younger than 30 in good health. Some clones in this sample may be carry-over from other donors' samples. The sample comprised naive CD4+ T cells from PBMCs. The subset is: CD45RA+ positively selected. CDR3 amino acids: CASSPSQQRGYTF. CDR3 coding DNA: TGTGCCAGCAGCCCCTCACAACAACGCGGCTACACCTTC.